Presented here are 2 T cell receptor beta chains from one specimen sequenced in a study of identifying expanded T cells in peripheral blood. Some clones are missing from TCRdb's copy, which holds only in-frame ones; the method was immunoSEQ multiplex PCR. The sample has about 94,000 clones, roughly 87% seen once. The specimen sequenced was blood. Receptors were obtained from a person aged 18 to 75 in good health.

This chain uses TRBV18 with TRBJ1-3, with D perhaps matching TRBD1 (6 bases). V was shortened by 5 bases and J by 0 bases, with 14 bases between the two germline ends. CDR1 is KGHSH, CDR2 LQKENI, per germline. This CDR3 is built from 16 residues. The DNA of the CDR3 is TGTGCCAGCTCAGGCGGAGGGGGAAGCTCTGGAAACACCATATATTTT. Its translation: CASSGGGGSSGNTIYF.

This clone appeared once. This chain connects TRBV5-1 to TRBJ2-7; 9 nucleotides match TRBD1. V shed 0 bases and J 0 bases; nucleotides not matched to a gene: 4. The CDR3 consists of 16 residues. Germline CDR1 reads SGHRS; CDR2 reads YFSETQ. As DNA, the CDR3 is TGCGCCAGCAGCTTGGGTGGGACAGGGATCTCCTACGAGCAGTACTTC. This codes for CASSLGGTGISYEQYF.